The rows below give T cell receptor beta chains drawn from one sample of a study of response to subunit inactivated influenza vaccine. Each CDR3 protein gets one entry after TCRdb re-called the RT-PCR reads with MiXCR. The sample includes 800,000 or so distinct CDR3 sequences, less than 25% of them seen just once. The material sequenced was PBMCs from blood, taken more than 4 days after vaccination. Receptor source: a man between 50 and 59 years old who received an inactivated influenza vaccine. Each CDR3 is given with its conserved first and last residue. A D gene is named only where the DNA matches it firmly. Size values are once, few and many counts, or a class for expanded clones, and some rows have none.

CDR3 DNA	CDR3 protein	clone size	V gene	J gene	D gene
TGCAGCGTCTCCCGGGACACCTCTGGAAACACCATATATTTT	CSVSRDTSGNTIYF	many	TRBV29-1	TRBJ1-3	NA
TGCAGCGCAACCCGGCAGGGTAATGGCTACACCTTC	CSATRQGNGYTF	few	TRBV29-1	TRBJ1-2	NA
TGTGCCAGCAGTTTAGCCGGGACAGGAGGCTATGGCTACACCTTC	CASSLAGTGGYGYTF	few	TRBV12-3/TRBV12-4	TRBJ1-2	TRBD1
TGTGCCAGCAGCGTTCGGACACAGTCACGTCAGCCCCAGCATTTT	CASSVRTQSRQPQHF	NA	TRBV7-9	TRBJ1-5	NA
TGCGCCAGCAGCCAAGGGGGGGCTTCATTTAGCACAGATACGCAGTATTTT	CASSQGGASFSTDTQYF	NA	TRBV4-3	TRBJ2-3	NA
TGTGCAAGTCAAGGTTGGGAGTCGGGCACAGATACGCAGTATTTT	CASQGWESGTDTQYF	NA	TRBV12-2	TRBJ2-3	NA
TGCAGTGCCCCACGGAGCGTCAGCACAGATACGCAGTATTTT	CSAPRSVSTDTQYF	few	TRBV20-1	TRBJ2-3	NA
TGTGCCAGCAGTGAGGGGGACAGGGGGTTCACTGAAGCTTTCTTT	CASSEGDRGFTEAFF	many	TRBV12-3/TRBV12-4	TRBJ1-1	TRBD1
TGCAGTGCGAATCGGCGGGAGGGCAGTAAAGGCGGGGAGCTGTTTTTT	CSANRREGSKGGELFF	NA	TRBV20-1	TRBJ2-2	TRBD2
TGTGCCAGCAGTCTAAGCTTCACAGATACGCAGTATTTT	CASSLSFTDTQYF	few	TRBV12-3/TRBV12-4	TRBJ2-3	NA
TGCGCCAGCAGACACCAAACGGGGACCTCTGGGGCCAACGTCCTGACTTTC	CASRHQTGTSGANVLTF	NA	TRBV5-1	TRBJ2-6	NA
TGTGCCAGCAGTTCCGCCGGGACCTGGGACACTGAAGCTTTCTTT	CASSSAGTWDTEAFF	many	TRBV12-3/TRBV12-4	TRBJ1-1	NA
TGTGCCAGCAGTAACCCGGACACGCAGAACCCAGATACGCAGTATTTT	CASSNPDTQNPDTQYF	NA	TRBV12-3/TRBV12-4	TRBJ2-3	NA